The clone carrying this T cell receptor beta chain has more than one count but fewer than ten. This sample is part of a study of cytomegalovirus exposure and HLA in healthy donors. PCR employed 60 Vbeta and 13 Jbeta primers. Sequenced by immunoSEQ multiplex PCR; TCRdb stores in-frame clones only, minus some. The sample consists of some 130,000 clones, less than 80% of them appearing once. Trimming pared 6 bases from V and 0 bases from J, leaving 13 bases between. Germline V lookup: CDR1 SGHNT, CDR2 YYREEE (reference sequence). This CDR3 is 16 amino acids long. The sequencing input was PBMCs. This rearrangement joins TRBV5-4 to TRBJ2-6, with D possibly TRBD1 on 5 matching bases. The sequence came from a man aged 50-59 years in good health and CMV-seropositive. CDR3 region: CASNKLGDSGANVLTF. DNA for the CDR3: TGTGCCAGCAACAAGTTAGGGGACTCTGGGGCCAACGTCCTGACTTTC.